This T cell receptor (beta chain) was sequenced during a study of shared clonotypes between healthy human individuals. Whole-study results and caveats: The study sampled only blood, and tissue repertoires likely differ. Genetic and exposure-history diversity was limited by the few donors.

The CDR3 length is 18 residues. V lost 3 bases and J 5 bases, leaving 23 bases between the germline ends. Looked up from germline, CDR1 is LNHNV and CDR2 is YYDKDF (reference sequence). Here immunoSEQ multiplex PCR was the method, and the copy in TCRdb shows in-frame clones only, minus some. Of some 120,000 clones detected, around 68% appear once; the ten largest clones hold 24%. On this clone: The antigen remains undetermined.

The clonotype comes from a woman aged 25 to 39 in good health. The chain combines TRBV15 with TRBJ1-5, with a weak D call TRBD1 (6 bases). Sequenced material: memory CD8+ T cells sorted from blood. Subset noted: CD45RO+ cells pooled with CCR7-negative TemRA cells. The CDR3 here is CATSSRQGMRIQDQPQHF. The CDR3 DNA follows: TGTGCCACCAGCAGCCGCCAGGGGATGAGGATACAGGATCAGCCCCAGCATTTT.